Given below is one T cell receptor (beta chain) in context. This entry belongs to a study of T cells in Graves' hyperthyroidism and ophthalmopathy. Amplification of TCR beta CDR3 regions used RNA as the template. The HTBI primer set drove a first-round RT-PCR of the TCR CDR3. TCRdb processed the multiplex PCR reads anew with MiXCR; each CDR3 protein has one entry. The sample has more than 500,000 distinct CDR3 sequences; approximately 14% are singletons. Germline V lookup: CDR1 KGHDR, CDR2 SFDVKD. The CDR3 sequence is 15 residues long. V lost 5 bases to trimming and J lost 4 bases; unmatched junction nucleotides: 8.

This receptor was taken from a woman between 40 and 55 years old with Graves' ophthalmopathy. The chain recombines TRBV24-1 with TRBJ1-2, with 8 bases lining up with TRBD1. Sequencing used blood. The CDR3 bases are TGTGCCACCAGTGCCGGAGACAGGGGAGGCTATGGCTACACCTTC. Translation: CATSAGDRGGYGYTF.